Each of the 7 T cell receptor beta chains below was sequenced from the same sample in a study of radiotherapy plus CTLA-4 blockade in lung cancer (dated by TCRdb to 2017 to 2018). The library was generated by the immunoSEQ multiplex PCR assay. Held by TCRdb, this immuneACCESS table contains in-frame sequences only and omits some clones. Under half of the omission traces to an unresolved V gene where checked; the cause of the rest is unknown. Counted in this sample were about 90,000 clones; about three quarters of them appeared once. The top ten constitute 11% to 15% of the sample. The source material was peripheral blood, sampled from a patient treated with radiotherapy plus ipilimumab. The receptors were gathered from a human donor with non-small cell lung cancer that progressed on radiotherapy plus ipilimumab.

This chain uses TRBV7-2 with TRBJ2-1; 10 bases line up with TRBD2. CDR1 SGHTA and CDR2 FQGNSA come from the germline V gene. V trimming: 2 bases; J trimming: 7 bases; junction bases outside the gene matches: 14. This CDR3 has 18 amino acids. The CDR3 DNA sequence: TGTGCCAGCAGCTTAAGATCTCATGGTAGTAGCGGGGGGAATGAGCAGTTCTTC. Encoded protein: CASSLRSHGSSGGNEQFF.

The CDR3 DNA follows: TGTGCCAGCAGCCCTTCCGGAGGGACAGAAAAGATCCCCCAAGAGACCCAGTACTTC. The encoded protein is CASSPSGGTEKIPQETQYF. The gene calls are TRBV14 and TRBJ2-5, with D possibly being TRBD1 (7 bases). Germline V gene sequence: CDR1 SGHDN, CDR2 FVKESK. V lost 4 bases and J 1 base, leaving 25 bases between the germline ends. The CDR3 covers 19 residues. The whole variable domain, filled in from reference TRBV14 and TRBJ2-5, reads EAGVTQFPSHSVIEKGQTVTLRCDPISGHDNLYWYRRVMGKEIKFLLHFVKESKQDESGMPNNRFLAERTGGTYSTLKVQPAELEDSGVYFCASSPSGGTEKIPQETQYFGPGTRLLVL.

The gene calls are TRBV10-3 and TRBJ2-1, with 11 nucleotides matching TRBD2. The V and J ends lost 3 bases and 7 bases, in that order; junction bases with no gene match: 5. Germline V gene sequence: CDR1 ENHRY, CDR2 SYGVKD. The CDR3 extends over 15 amino acids. Written as DNA, the CDR3 is TGTGCCATCAGTGATCGGAGGACTAGCGGGAATGAGCAGTTCTTC. It encodes CAISDRRTSGNEQFF.

This chain connects TRBV9 to TRBJ1-3, with TRBD1 as a possible D gene (6 bases). In germline, CDR1 is SGDLS, CDR2 YYNGEE. V lost 4 bases and J lost 2, with 13 bases in between. The CDR3 has 15 amino acids. The CDR3 sequence: CASSFRTEPGNTIYF. Written as DNA, the CDR3 is TGTGCCAGCAGCTTCCGGACAGAACCTGGAAACACCATATATTTT.

This rearrangement joins TRBV11-1 to TRBJ1-1; 8 bases line up with TRBD1. The V segment lost 1 base and the J segment 4 bases; nucleotides outside the gene matches: 8. This CDR3 has 16 residues. Germline V gives CDR1 SGHAT, CDR2 FQDESV (reference sequence). CDR3 bases: TGTGCCAGCAGCTTAGAAGGACAGGGTCGTATCACTGAAGCTTTCTTT. This codes for CASSLEGQGRITEAFF.

The DNA of the CDR3 is TGTGCCAGCAGGAGTCCTGGGACAGGGACTGGTGAGCAGTTCTTC. This sequence encodes CASRSPGTGTGEQFF. V usage is TRBV2 and J usage is TRBJ2-1; 9 bases agree with TRBD1. Germline CDR1 and CDR2: SNHLY and FYNNEI. Trimming cost V 6 bases and J 9 bases; bases outside gene matches: 12. The CDR3 is 15 amino acids.

The chain is built from TRBV28 and TRBJ1-1; 8 bases agree with TRBD1. The V gene's germline CDR1 is MDHEN and CDR2 SYDVKM. J lost 6 bases, V lost 5 bases, and 5 bases had no gene match. The CDR3 has 13 residues. CDR3: CASSQGADAEAFF. Written as DNA, the CDR3 is TGTGCCAGCAGTCAGGGGGCAGACGCTGAAGCTTTCTTT. The variable domain in full, completed from reference TRBV28 and TRBJ1-1, reads DVKVTQSSRYLVKRTGEKVFLECVQDMDHENMFWYRQDPGLGLRLIYFSYDVKMKEKGDIPEGYSVSREKKERFSLILESASTNQTSMYLCASSQGADAEAFFGQGTRLTVV.